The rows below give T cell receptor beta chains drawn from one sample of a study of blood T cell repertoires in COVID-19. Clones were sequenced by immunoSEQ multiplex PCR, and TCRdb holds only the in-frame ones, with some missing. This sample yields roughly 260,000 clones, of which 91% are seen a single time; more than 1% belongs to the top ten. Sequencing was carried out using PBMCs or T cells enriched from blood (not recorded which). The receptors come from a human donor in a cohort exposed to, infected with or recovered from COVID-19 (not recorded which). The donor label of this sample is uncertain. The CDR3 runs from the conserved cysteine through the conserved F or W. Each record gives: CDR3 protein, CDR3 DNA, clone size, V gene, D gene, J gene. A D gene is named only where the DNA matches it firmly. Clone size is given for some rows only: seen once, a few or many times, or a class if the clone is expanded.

CDR3: CASSAGGVYNEQFF
DNA: TGTGCCAGCAGTGCGGGGGGCGTCTACAATGAGCAGTTCTTC
size: NA
V: TRBV27
D: TRBD2
J: TRBJ2-1

CDR3: CASSLSLTGDGYTF
DNA: TGTGCCAGCAGTTTATCCCTGACAGGGGACGGCTACACCTTC
size: once
V: TRBV27
D: TRBD1
J: TRBJ1-2

CDR3: CASGNRGMGGEKLFF
DNA: TGTGCCAGCGGGAACAGGGGAATGGGGGGTGAAAAACTGTTTTTT
size: NA
V: TRBV27
D: TRBD1
J: TRBJ1-4

CDR3: CASSLGGFGRDEQYF
DNA: TGCGCCAGCAGCTTGGGAGGGTTTGGTAGGGACGAGCAGTACTTC
size: NA
V: TRBV5-1
D: NA
J: TRBJ2-7

CDR3: CASSLEQGRTGELFF
DNA: TGTGCCAGCAGCTTAGAGCAGGGGCGCACCGGGGAGCTGTTTTTT
size: NA
V: TRBV5-4
D: NA
J: TRBJ2-2

CDR3: CSAKLEGAIDTQYF
DNA: TGCAGCGCTAAACTGGAGGGGGCTATAGATACGCAGTATTTT
size: NA
V: TRBV29-1
D: NA
J: TRBJ2-3

CDR3: CATSRTSGRTQEENYGYTF
DNA: TGTGCCACCAGCAGAACCAGTGGTCGGACACAAGAAGAAAACTATGGCTACACCTTC
size: NA
V: TRBV15
D: NA
J: TRBJ1-2

CDR3: CATSVVKAGGTGELFF
DNA: TGTGCCACCAGTGTCGTAAAAGCAGGGGGCACCGGGGAGCTGTTTTTT
size: NA
V: TRBV24-1
D: TRBD1
J: TRBJ2-2

CDR3: CASRQGDQPQHF
DNA: TGTGCCAGCAGACAGGGGGATCAGCCCCAGCATTTT
size: NA
V: TRBV7-9
D: TRBD1
J: TRBJ1-5

CDR3: CASSLAGGPQETQYF
DNA: TGTGCCAGCAGCTTGGCGGGGGGGCCCCAAGAGACCCAGTACTTC
size: NA
V: TRBV5-4
D: TRBD2
J: TRBJ2-5

CDR3: CASSLRGAGNTIYF
DNA: TGTGCCAGCAGCTTACGTGGAGCTGGAAACACCATATATTTT
size: few
V: TRBV13
D: NA
J: TRBJ1-3

CDR3: CASSVEGSSHEQYF
DNA: TGTGCCAGCAGTGTGGAGGGTAGCAGCCACGAGCAGTACTTC
size: NA
V: TRBV2
D: NA
J: TRBJ2-7

CDR3: CASSIDLRGGTYNEQFF
DNA: TGTGCCAGTAGTATAGATCTCCGGGGGGGCACCTACAATGAGCAGTTCTTC
size: once
V: TRBV19
D: TRBD2
J: TRBJ2-1

CDR3: CASSLDRVQETQYF
DNA: TGTGCCAGCAGCTTAGACCGCGTCCAAGAGACCCAGTACTTC
size: NA
V: TRBV7-7
D: NA
J: TRBJ2-5